This TCR beta chain was obtained from a study of identical twins. Study-wide results and caveats: Abundant beta clonotypes from cord blood had fewer insertions, unlike memory repertoires, which showed none. A partial confounding effect on zero-insertion analyses could come from invariant MAIT and iNKT cells. Conclusions relied on cross-sectional statistical analysis, not following the same donors.

This CDR3 spans 13 amino acids. CDR1 and CDR2 (germline): SQVTM, ANQGSEA. V lost 3 bases, J lost 2 bases, and 2 bases stayed unmatched. Template switching introduced a universal primer site, and the cDNA bore unique molecular identifiers. TCRdb itself ran the 5' RACE reads through MiXCR, one entry per CDR3 protein. The repertoire holds hundreds of thousands of distinct CDR3 sequences, about 12% seen once, with just over 7% in the top ten. Notes on this clonotype: Its antigen is not identified.

The sample also formed part of further work on yellow fever vaccine responses in identical twins.

The sample was CD8+ T cells sorted from blood. The V call is TRBV29-1, the J call TRBJ2-7; 9 nucleotides match TRBD2. The origin of this receptor is a woman aged 18-29 years in good health. The CDR3 is CSVDAGGAYEQYF. The CDR3 nucleotides are TGCAGCGTTGATGCGGGAGGGGCCTACGAGCAGTACTTC.